The 24 T cell receptor beta chains reported below all come from one sample, sequenced in a study of shared clonotypes between healthy human individuals (dated by TCRdb to between 2020 and 2021). Library creation used the immunoSEQ multiplex PCR assay. The table was pulled from immuneACCESS by TCRdb, which kept in-frame rearrangements only. Such tables lose some clones; where checked, under half of the loss comes from unresolved V genes, and the rest has no known cause. The sample table records approximately 840,000 clones; around 96% of these occur just once. Of the sample, about 0.21% is held by the ten largest clones. CD8 naive samples were CD45RO-negative cells positively selected for CCR7, giving a CD45RA+CCR7+ population that excluded TemRA cells. The sequenced sample was naive CD8+ T cells sorted from blood. Reading the label with the study, this specimen's cell subset or site is: CD45RA+CCR7+. The origin of the receptors is a man in his thirties or forties in good health.

The J gene is TRBJ2-7, the V gene TRBV9, with 10 positions matching TRBD2. Losses at the gene ends were 1 base for V and 4 bases for J; bases not matched to a gene: 5. The CDR3 sequence is 15 residues long. CDR1 is SGDLS and CDR2 is YYNGEE in the germline V gene. The chain's CDR3 is CASSVLAGEIYEQYF. The DNA of the CDR3 is TGTGCCAGCAGCGTACTAGCGGGAGAGATTTACGAGCAGTACTTC.

V usage is TRBV28 and J usage is TRBJ2-3, with 11 bases that match TRBD1. Per the germline V gene, CDR1 is MDHEN and CDR2 is SYDVKM. The J segment lost 3 bases and the V segment lost 5 bases, leaving 4 bases of the junction unmatched. The CDR3 totals 15 residues. The CDR3 DNA follows: TGTGCCAGCAGTCCAGGGACAGGGGGGACAGATACGCAGTATTTT. Residues: CASSPGTGGTDTQYF. The full variable domain, its missing parts supplied by reference TRBV28 and TRBJ2-3, is DVKVTQSSRYLVKRTGEKVFLECVQDMDHENMFWYRQDPGLGLRLIYFSYDVKMKEKGDIPEGYSVSREKKERFSLILESASTNQTSMYLCASSPGTGGTDTQYFGPGTRLTVL.

J is TRBJ2-1 and V is TRBV25-1, with 11 nucleotides matching TRBD2. The CDR3 totals 15 residues. J lost 6 bases, V lost 0 bases, and 1 base had no gene match. Germline CDR1 reads MGHDK; CDR2 reads SYGVNS. DNA of the CDR3: TGTGCCAGCAGTGAATACACTAGCGGGAGCAATGAGCAGTTCTTC. This gives the protein CASSEYTSGSNEQFF.

V and J are TRBV29-1 and TRBJ2-2; D ambiguous. CDR3 length: 12 amino acids. Germline-derived CDR1 and CDR2 are SQVTM and ANQGSEA. V dropped 4 bases and J dropped 1 base, with 4 bases sitting between them. The CDR3 nucleotides are TGCAGCGTTGCCGAGAACACCGGGGAGCTGTTTTTT. Its translation is CSVAENTGELFF.

The rearrangement links TRBV5-1 to TRBJ2-7; the D gene is possibly TRBD1 (5 bases). V was shortened by 4 bases and J by 2 bases, with 16 bases between the two germline ends. The CDR3 has 15 amino acids. Germline V lookup: CDR1 SGHRS, CDR2 YFSETQ. This CDR3 is CASSTGRQKTYEQYF. The CDR3 DNA reads as TGCGCCAGCAGCACGGGTAGACAGAAAACCTACGAGCAGTACTTC.

The V and J genes are TRBV4-3 and TRBJ1-4; 7 bases align to TRBD1. Trimming at V came to 1 base and at J to 7 bases, leaving 6 bases not matched to a gene. The CDR3 runs to 15 residues. Germline CDR1 is LGHNA and CDR2 is YSLEER. The CDR3 sequence: CASSQGSGGGEKLFF. As DNA, the CDR3 is TGCGCCAGCAGCCAAGGGTCAGGGGGTGGTGAAAAACTGTTTTTT.

This sequence joins TRBV4-1 and TRBJ1-5; D not resolved. The CDR3 has 15 amino acids. Germline V gene data show CDR1 as MGHRA and CDR2 as YSYEKL. V lost 0 bases, J lost 3 bases, and 9 bases lay in between. The CDR3 DNA sequence: TGCGCCAGCAGCCAAGATAACAGATTCAATCAGCCCCAGCATTTT. This sequence encodes CASSQDNRFNQPQHF.

This clone came up once. The gene calls are TRBV7-2 and TRBJ2-1; D may be TRBD2 (7 bases). This CDR3 region has 14 residues. CDR1 SGHTA and CDR2 FQGNSA come from the germline V gene. V was pared by 1 base and J by 7 bases, with 11 bases between. This chain's CDR3 is CASSLVRGGNEQFF. The CDR3, as DNA: TGTGCCAGCAGCTTAGTTAGGGGGGGAAATGAGCAGTTCTTC. The entire variable domain, with the rest obtained from reference TRBV7-2 and TRBJ2-1, is as follows: GAGVSQSPSNKVTEKGKDVELRCDPISGHTALYWYRQSLGQGLEFLIYFQGNSAPDKSGLPSDRFSAERTGGSVSTLTIQRTQQEDSAVYLCASSLVRGGNEQFFGPGTRLTVL.

The rearrangement links TRBV5-8 to TRBJ2-2; D call uncertain. Germline-derived CDR1 and CDR2 are SGHTS and YDEGEE. V was shortened by 0 bases and J by 5 bases, with 14 bases between the two germline ends. This CDR3 has 16 amino acids. CDR3 amino acids: CASSLVTRVRTGELFF. The DNA of the CDR3 is TGTGCCAGCAGCTTGGTTACACGGGTGAGGACCGGGGAGCTGTTTTTT.

This chain links TRBV4-1 with TRBJ1-5, with D possibly TRBD1 on 6 matching bases. Germline V gene sequence: CDR1 MGHRA, CDR2 YSYEKL. Trimming removed 4 bases at V and 0 bases at J, with 19 bases between. The CDR3 spans 18 residues. CDR3 in amino acids: CASSLFLTGTPSNQPQHF. In nucleotides, the CDR3 is TGCGCCAGCAGCCTCTTTCTCACCGGGACACCTAGCAATCAGCCCCAGCATTTT.

The V call is TRBV7-9, the J call TRBJ2-1, with TRBD2 matching 8 bases. The J segment lost 0 bases and the V segment lost 1 base, leaving 11 bases of the junction unmatched. CDR3 length: 19 residues. Germline CDR1 SEHNR, CDR2 FQNEAQ (reference sequence). The CDR3 bases are TGTGCCAGCAGCTTAGGCCCTTCTCTAAGCGGGAGCTCCTACAATGAGCAGTTCTTC. It encodes CASSLGPSLSGSSYNEQFF.

The rearrangement links TRBV19 to TRBJ2-7, with 10 bases lining up with TRBD1. The CDR3 runs 18 residues. Germline assignment: CDR1 LNHDA and CDR2 SQIVND (reference sequence). With V trimmed by 6 bases and J by 4 bases, 18 bases remained unmatched. CDR3 DNA: TGTGCCAGTAGGGCAGACAGGGGGCATGGGGGGTTCCCTTACGAGCAGTACTTC. Translation: CASRADRGHGGFPYEQYF.

The chain employs TRBV28 and TRBJ2-3; 10 bases agree with TRBD2. The CDR3 is 17 residues long. CDR1 MDHEN and CDR2 SYDVKM come from the germline V gene. V was pared by 0 bases and J by 2 bases, with 5 bases of the junction left unmatched. This chain's CDR3 is CASSLWASGSVTDTQYF. The DNA for the CDR3 is TGTGCCAGCAGTTTATGGGCTAGCGGGAGCGTCACAGATACGCAGTATTTT.

This clone was observed a single time. This chain connects TRBV29-1 to TRBJ2-5; D possibly corresponds to TRBD2 (6 bases). Trimming stripped 7 bases from V and 5 bases from J, with 14 bases between. Germline loops: CDR1 SQVTM, CDR2 ANQGSEA. CDR3 size: 12 residues. This CDR3 reads CSGVTSAETQYF. The CDR3 bases are TGCAGCGGCGTGACTAGTGCGGAGACCCAGTACTTC.

Concerning this clone: Distinct nucleotide sequences in the sample also encode this CDR3. The chain couples TRBV2 to TRBJ1-5; TRBD1 is a possible D gene (5 bases). The CDR3 runs 14 residues. The germline V gene encodes CDR1 SNHLY and CDR2 FYNNEI. V shed 1 base and J shed 7 bases, with 11 bases lying between them. This CDR3 is CASSEGQGRQPQHF. CDR3 in DNA: TGTGCCAGCAGTGAAGGGCAGGGAAGACAGCCCCAGCATTTT.

The chain combines TRBV7-9 with TRBJ1-1; D might be TRBD1 (5 bases). This CDR3 contains 12 residues. Germline CDR1 SEHNR, CDR2 FQNEAQ (reference sequence). The V end lost 1 base, the J end lost 10 bases, and 10 bases lay between the germline ends. The CDR3 DNA reads as TGTGCCAGCAGCTTAGGGGGGTTTCGAGCTTTCTTT. It is translated as CASSLGGFRAFF.

The rearrangement joins TRBV18 to TRBJ1-2, with D perhaps TRBD1 (5 bases). The CDR3 extends over 14 amino acids. The germline gives CDR1 KGHSH, CDR2 LQKENI. Trimming pared 6 bases from V and 1 base from J, leaving 12 bases between. The CDR3 protein is CASSPGRNNYGYTF. Here the CDR3 DNA reads TGTGCCAGCTCCCCGGGACGGAATAACTATGGCTACACCTTC.

V usage is TRBV10-1 and J usage is TRBJ2-7, with 9 bases identical to TRBD1. With 4 bases clipped from V and 4 bases from J, the junction kept 2 bases outside the gene matches. CDR1 is WNHNN, CDR2 SYGVQD, per germline (reference sequence). The CDR3 totals 13 residues. CDR3: CASSVGQGYEQYF. The CDR3 DNA reads TGCGCCAGCAGTGTGGGACAGGGTTACGAGCAGTACTTC.

The gene calls are TRBV27 and TRBJ2-5, with unresolved D. V lost 6 bases to trimming and J lost 2 bases, with 13 bases between them. Germline CDR1 MNHEY, CDR2 SMNVEV (reference sequence). This CDR3 contains 14 residues. The DNA for the CDR3 is TGTGCCAGCAGAGTTCTCGGGTCACAAGAGACCCAGTACTTC. Protein sequence: CASRVLGSQETQYF.

V and J are TRBV7-2 and TRBJ1-4, with D unclear. The CDR3 has 14 residues. V shed 4 bases and J shed 6 bases, with 12 bases lying between them. Germline V gives CDR1 SGHTA, CDR2 FQGNSA. The CDR3 protein is CASSSAGYDEKLFF. The DNA of the CDR3 is TGTGCCAGCAGCTCGGCGGGATACGATGAAAAACTGTTTTTT. Based on the CDR3 plus reference TRBV7-2 and TRBJ1-4, the full variable domain is GAGVSQSPSNKVTEKGKDVELRCDPISGHTALYWYRQSLGQGLEFLIYFQGNSAPDKSGLPSDRFSAERTGGSVSTLTIQRTQQEDSAVYLCASSSAGYDEKLFFGSGTQLSVL.

This clone was seen a single time. Other DNA sequences from this sample encode an identical CDR3 as well. V is TRBV19 and J is TRBJ2-7; TRBD2 matches 8 bases. From germline, CDR1 is LNHDA and CDR2 SQIVND (reference sequence). Germline trimming cut 5 bases from V and 3 bases from J; bases unmatched to any gene: 6. This CDR3 comprises 14 residues. For the CDR3, the DNA is TGTGCCAGTAGTCGCACTAGCGGTGACTACGAGCAGTACTTC. It codes for CASSRTSGDYEQYF.

The CDR3 nucleotides are TGTGCCAGCAGTTCACGACAGGACACTTACTACGAGCAGTACTTC. Its protein product is CASSSRQDTYYEQYF. The chain carries TRBV28 and TRBJ2-7; D possibly corresponds to TRBD1 (6 bases). Per the germline V gene, CDR1 is MDHEN and CDR2 is SYDVKM. The CDR3 is made up of 15 amino acids. The V gene lost 4 bases and the J gene lost 3 bases, with 16 bases spanning the gap. Filled out from reference TRBV28 and TRBJ2-7, the complete variable domain reads DVKVTQSSRYLVKRTGEKVFLECVQDMDHENMFWYRQDPGLGLRLIYFSYDVKMKEKGDIPEGYSVSREKKERFSLILESASTNQTSMYLCASSSRQDTYYEQYFGPGTRLTVT.

The V call is TRBV5-5, the J call TRBJ2-2, with D unresolved. V was shortened by 0 bases and J by 5 bases, with 5 bases between the two germline ends. CDR3 length: 13 amino acids. CDR1 SGHKS and CDR2 YYEKEE come from the germline V gene (reference sequence). The CDR3 DNA reads as TGTGCCAGCAGCTTGGTTGAGACCGGGGAGCTGTTTTTT. It codes for CASSLVETGELFF.

This chain connects TRBV5-4 to TRBJ2-7; 7 bases are a match to TRBD2. The trim removed 4 bases at V and 2 bases at J, leaving 9 bases unmatched. This CDR3 comprises 15 residues. CDR1 is SGHNT and CDR2 is YYREEE in the germline V gene (reference sequence). CDR3 in amino acids: CASSPDSGSPYEQYF. The CDR3 DNA reads TGTGCCAGCAGCCCGGATAGCGGGTCCCCCTACGAGCAGTACTTC.